This T cell receptor beta chain was recovered during a study of blood T cell repertoires in COVID-19. Study context: The samples span acute and convalescent COVID-19 from the United States, Italy and Spain. Sources were T cells, B-cell-depleted T cells, or PBMCs; the material itself was cDNA or gDNA.

The CDR3 runs to 14 residues. CDR1 is LNHNV and CDR2 is YYDKDF in the germline V gene (reference sequence). The V end lost 6 bases, the J end lost 0 bases, and 9 bases lay between the germline ends. Authors' analysis steps: It was from reference gene primer amplification that nucleated cell counts were estimated. The repertoire was sequenced with immunoSEQ multiplex PCR; TCRdb's copy has only in-frame clones and lacks some. The V and J calls and clone size come from that table; D and trimming were worked out from the DNA. This sample yields about 220,000 clones, of which roughly 80% are seen a single time; around 2.5% belongs to the top ten. This clone has a single count.

The clonotype was recovered from a woman in her thirties or forties with active or convalescent COVID-19. Sequencing used peripheral blood. The chain is built from TRBV15 and TRBJ1-3; D is perhaps TRBD1 (6 bases). The CDR3 sequence is CATRAGVSGNTIYF. Here the CDR3 DNA reads TGTGCCACCAGGGCAGGGGTCTCTGGAAACACCATATATTTT. The full variable domain, rest sourced from reference TRBV15 and TRBJ1-3, is DAMVIQNPRYQVTQFGKPVTLSCSQTLNHNVMYWYQQKSSQAPKLLFHYYDKDFNNEADTPDNFQSRRPNTSFCFLDIRSPGLGDTAMYLCATRAGVSGNTIYFGEGSWLTVV.